This T cell receptor (beta chain) was documented in a study of blood T cells in healthy people across ages. Next came a second PCR, run for roughly 7 to 12 cycles, which used a sample-barcoded 5' primer along with a J-beta primer mix. TCRdb reprocessed the 5' RACE reads with MiXCR, giving one entry per CDR3 protein. In the table there are hundreds of thousands of distinct CDR3 sequences, over 40% of which are singletons. This clonotype was seen many times. Its antigen is currently unknown. This CDR3 has 17 residues. Looked up from germline, CDR1 is MNHEY and CDR2 is SVGAGI. V gave up 0 bases and J gave up 0 bases, with 12 bases separating them. Study-level results: A strong correlation between TCR beta diversity and naive T cell percentage was seen.

The sequencing input was blood. The rearrangement uses TRBV6-5 and TRBJ2-4; D gene uncertain. The source is a woman of 80 years or more in good health. The CDR3 DNA follows: TGTGCCAGCAGTTACTCGTGGACGAACGTAGCCAAAAACATTCAGTACTTC. Translating gives CASSYSWTNVAKNIQYF.